The T cell receptor beta chain described here comes from a study of T cell repertoires in ileal Crohn's disease. Clones were sequenced by immunoSEQ multiplex PCR, and TCRdb holds only the in-frame ones, with some missing. The data show approximately 15,000 clones, around four fifths seen once. The CDR3 is 17 amino acids. CDR1 and CDR2 (germline): MNHEY, SMNVEV (reference sequence). Points on this clone: A junction boundary mismatches the germline segment, possibly from a read error.

Patients were adults with ileal or ileocolonic Crohn's disease needing resection. This chain joins TRBV27 and TRBJ2-1; tentative D call: TRBD2 (5 bases). The source of this sequence is an adult with Crohn's disease. Sequencing used ileal tissue. CDR3 sequence (DNA): TGTGTCAGCAGCCTGACGAGGGCCTTAAGAATTGGGGATGAGCAGTTCTTC. The encoded protein is CVSSLTRALRIGDEQFF.